One and the same sample provided the 21 T cell receptor beta chains below, sequenced in a study of shared clonotypes between healthy human individuals. Assay used: immunoSEQ multiplex PCR; TCRdb lists only in-frame clones, some missing. This table holds about 380,000 clones, about 96% found once. The sample was memory CD8+ T cells sorted from blood. The sample's subset: CD45RO+ cells pooled with CCR7-negative TemRA cells. These receptors came from a man younger than 40 in good health.

This clone was counted a single time. CDR3 DNA: TGCGCCAGCAGCCAAGAAGCTCATACCTACGAGCAGTACTTC. Amino acids: CASSQEAHTYEQYF. The genes are TRBV4-1 and TRBJ2-7; no clear D gene. The CDR3 runs 14 residues. The germline V gene has CDR1 MGHRA and CDR2 YSYEKL. V dropped 0 bases and J dropped 2 bases, with 8 bases sitting between them.

The J gene is TRBJ1-3, the V gene TRBV2; TRBD1 aligns across 7 bases. The J segment lost 4 bases and the V segment lost 9 bases, leaving 9 bases of the junction unmatched. The germline V gene has CDR1 SNHLY and CDR2 FYNNEI. CDR3 size: 14 residues. The CDR3 protein is CARRLTGEGNTIYF. CDR3 DNA sequence: TGTGCCAGAAGGCTAACAGGGGAAGGAAACACCATATATTTT.

This chain connects TRBV28 to TRBJ1-4; no firm D call. With 6 bases removed from V and 0 bases from J, the gap between germline ends came to 8 bases. CDR1 and CDR2 (germline): MDHEN, SYDVKM. This CDR3 spans 14 amino acids. The DNA of the CDR3 is TGTGCCAGCAGGCCCGGGACAACTAATGAAAAACTGTTTTTT. It encodes CASRPGTTNEKLFF.

Turning to this clone: The sample holds other DNA sequences that translate to the same CDR3. The chain carries TRBV5-4 and TRBJ1-1, with D unresolved. CDR3 length equals 11 residues. CDR1 and CDR2 (germline): SGHNT, YYREEE (reference sequence). V was shortened by 4 bases and J by 0 bases, with 1 base between the two germline ends. DNA for the CDR3: TGTGCCAGCAGCCTGAACACTGAAGCTTTCTTT. This translates into CASSLNTEAFF.

The V and J genes are TRBV10-3 and TRBJ2-7; D uncertain. This CDR3 is built from 13 residues. Germline CDR1 is ENHRY and CDR2 is SYGVKD. V was shortened by 1 base and J by 2 bases, with 6 bases between the two germline ends. CDR3 sequence reads: CAISEFQAYEQYF. DNA of the CDR3: TGTGCCATCAGTGAGTTCCAGGCCTACGAGCAGTACTTC.

The chain links TRBV11-2 to TRBJ2-7, with no clear D. This CDR3 comprises 14 residues. The germline V and J ends were trimmed by 5 bases and 4 bases, with 15 bases remaining between them. CDR1 SGHAT and CDR2 FQNNGV come from the germline V gene. The chain's CDR3 is CASSPPLLEYEQYF. The CDR3 DNA sequence: TGTGCCAGCAGCCCCCCCCTCCTTGAGTACGAGCAGTACTTC. The whole variable domain, filled in from reference TRBV11-2 and TRBJ2-7, reads EAGVAQSPRYKIIEKRQSVAFWCNPISGHATLYWYQQILGQGPKLLIQFQNNGVVDDSQLPKDRFSAERLKGVDSTLKIQPAKLEDSAVYLCASSPPLLEYEQYFGPGTRLTVT.

The gene calls are TRBV4-2 and TRBJ2-7, with TRBD2 matching 7 bases. The J segment lost 5 bases and the V segment lost 4 bases, leaving 2 bases of the junction unmatched. The CDR3 covers 12 residues. The germline V gene encodes CDR1 LGHNA and CDR2 YNFKEQ. Written as DNA, the CDR3 is TGTGCCAGCAGCCGCGGACTAGACGAGCAGTACTTC. It yields the protein CASSRGLDEQYF.

This chain joins TRBV6-1 and TRBJ2-1; 7 bases are shared with TRBD2. The CDR3 spans 15 residues. With V trimmed by 3 bases and J by 6 bases, 8 bases remained unmatched. The V gene's germline CDR1 is MNHNS and CDR2 SASEGT. CDR3 nucleotides: TGTGCCAGCAGTGAGAGGGCGGGAGATAGCAATGAGCAGTTCTTC. Its protein product is CASSERAGDSNEQFF.

The gene calls are TRBV28 and TRBJ2-3; tentative D call: TRBD2 (6 bases). The CDR3 sequence is 14 residues long. The ends were cut back, 3 bases at V and 4 bases at J, with 11 bases in the middle. Germline V gives CDR1 MDHEN, CDR2 SYDVKM. The CDR3 nucleotides read TGTGCCAGCAGTTTCCTGGCGGGGTCAGATACGCAGTATTTT. Translated: CASSFLAGSDTQYF.

This clone was observed a single time. The identical CDR3 is also encoded by other nucleotide sequences in the sample. This rearrangement joins TRBV5-1 to TRBJ1-3; TRBD1 matches at 8 bases. CDR1 and CDR2 from the germline V gene are SGHRS and YFSETQ. The CDR3 covers 14 residues. The J segment lost 3 bases and the V segment lost 4 bases, leaving 3 bases of the junction unmatched. The CDR3 spells CASSPGQGGNTIYF. CDR3 DNA: TGCGCCAGCAGCCCCGGACAGGGTGGAAACACCATATATTTT.

The V call is TRBV7-2, the J call TRBJ2-7; D gene unclear. The CDR3 length is 12 residues. Deletions cut 1 base from V and 2 bases from J, with 3 bases between. CDR1 SGHTA and CDR2 FQGNSA come from the germline V gene. The CDR3 loop reads CASSLVAYEQYF. In DNA, the CDR3 is TGTGCCAGCAGCTTAGTTGCCTACGAGCAGTACTTC. Based on the CDR3 plus reference TRBV7-2 and TRBJ2-7, the full variable domain is GAGVSQSPSNKVTEKGKDVELRCDPISGHTALYWYRQSLGQGLEFLIYFQGNSAPDKSGLPSDRFSAERTGGSVSTLTIQRTQQEDSAVYLCASSLVAYEQYFGPGTRLTVT.

The chain links TRBV9 to TRBJ2-3; no clear D gene. Germline lookup yields CDR1 SGDLS and CDR2 YYNGEE. Trimming pared 0 bases from V and 1 base from J, leaving 3 bases between. CDR3 length equals 13 residues. The CDR3 protein is CASSVEGTDTQYF. The CDR3 coding sequence is TGTGCCAGCAGCGTAGAGGGCACAGATACGCAGTATTTT.

The J gene is TRBJ2-1, the V gene TRBV7-3; TRBD2 matches at 8 bases. Germline lookup yields CDR1 SGHTA and CDR2 FQGTGA. CDR3 length: 15 residues. V was pared by 5 bases and J by 6 bases, with 9 bases of the junction left unmatched. The DNA for the CDR3 is TGTGCCAGCAGCCCCCCGGCTAGCGGGCCCAATGAGCAGTTCTTC. Protein product: CASSPPASGPNEQFF.

The rearrangement links TRBV7-9 to TRBJ2-1; 7 bases align to TRBD2. The CDR3 runs 18 residues. Germline lookup yields CDR1 SEHNR and CDR2 FQNEAQ (reference sequence). With 5 bases clipped from V and 8 bases from J, the junction kept 21 bases outside the gene matches. The CDR3 DNA is TGTGCCAGCAGCCGATTCAAAACGGGAAGCGGGATGAGGGATGAGCAGTTCTTC. It yields the protein CASSRFKTGSGMRDEQFF. The variable domain in full, with the rest retrieved from reference TRBV7-9 and TRBJ2-1, is DTGVSQNPRHKITKRGQNVTFRCDPISEHNRLYWYRQTLGQGPEFLTYFQNEAQLEKSRLLSDRFSAERPKGSFSTLEIQRTEQGDSAMYLCASSRFKTGSGMRDEQFFGPGTRLTVL.

J is TRBJ2-1 and V is TRBV19, with a possible D match to TRBD2 (5 bases). CDR3 length equals 15 residues. Deletions cut 5 bases from V and 7 bases from J, with 18 bases between. Germline lookup yields CDR1 LNHDA and CDR2 SQIVND (reference sequence). The CDR3 nucleotides are TGTGCCAGTAGTGTTACCGGAACCCGCGGGAATGAGCAGTTCTTC. It yields the protein CASSVTGTRGNEQFF. Based on the CDR3 plus reference TRBV19 and TRBJ2-1, the full variable domain is DGGITQSPKYLFRKEGQNVTLSCEQNLNHDAMYWYRQDPGQGLRLIYYSQIVNDFQKGDIAEGYSVSREKKESFPLTVTSAQKNPTAFYLCASSVTGTRGNEQFFGPGTRLTVL.

This clone was recorded once. The genes are TRBV7-4 and TRBJ1-5, with D hard to call. Trimming stripped 2 bases from V and 3 bases from J, with 2 bases between. The CDR3 is 12 residues long. Germline V CDR1 and CDR2: SGHVT, SQSDAQ. CDR3 sequence: CASSLHNQPQHF. Written as DNA, the CDR3 is TGTGCCAGCAGCTTACACAATCAGCCCCAGCATTTT.

This clone was seen only a few times. The rearrangement links TRBV9 to TRBJ1-1; possibly TRBD1 for D (5 bases). From germline, CDR1 is SGDLS and CDR2 YYNGEE. The CDR3 sequence is 14 residues long. V was clipped by 2 bases and J by 10 bases, with 18 bases between them. The DNA of the CDR3 is TGTGCCAGCAGCGTTCGGCCGACGGGGCAGGGAGCTTTCTTT. Translating gives CASSVRPTGQGAFF.

The genes are TRBV9 and TRBJ2-2; maybe TRBD2 (6 bases). V was pared by 0 bases and J by 13 bases, with 13 bases between. CDR1 is SGDLS and CDR2 is YYNGEE in the germline V gene. The CDR3 runs 13 residues. The CDR3 loop is CASSVELGGRLFF. Here the CDR3 DNA reads TGTGCCAGCAGCGTAGAGTTAGGAGGGAGGCTGTTTTTT.

This chain uses TRBV18 with TRBJ1-4; D perhaps matches TRBD1 (5 bases). V was shortened by 5 bases and J by 6 bases, with 13 bases between the two germline ends. CDR1 is KGHSH, CDR2 LQKENI, per germline. The CDR3 has 14 amino acids. The CDR3 DNA reads TGTGCCAGCTCATCAGGGACGATTGATGAAAAACTGTTTTTT. It encodes CASSSGTIDEKLFF.

The chain links TRBV4-1 to TRBJ1-1; no clear D gene. Trimming removed 1 base at V and 0 bases at J, with 15 bases between. The CDR3 consists of 17 residues. CDR1 is MGHRA, CDR2 YSYEKL, per germline. CDR3 in DNA: TGCGCCAGCAGCCAAGCCGGGCACATTGCCTTGAACACTGAAGCTTTCTTT. Its protein is CASSQAGHIALNTEAFF.

The chain is built from TRBV27 and TRBJ2-1, with TRBD2 matching 16 bases. V shed 8 bases and J 13 bases; nucleotides not matched to a gene: 8. Germline loops: CDR1 MNHEY, CDR2 SMNVEV (reference sequence). The CDR3 contains 14 residues. The CDR3 loop reads CASRTGTSGRAQFF. The CDR3, as DNA: TGTGCCAGCCGGACCGGGACTAGCGGGAGGGCCCAGTTCTTC.